A single TCR beta chain is shown here with its context. Its antigen remains unknown. The sample comes from a study of cytomegalovirus exposure and HLA in healthy donors. General observations from the study: Among TCR beta chains of equal frequency, HLA-associated ones were more clonally expanded in a later analysis.

Amplification used 60 Vbeta primers and 13 Jbeta primers. The assay was immunoSEQ multiplex PCR, and TCRdb's table has in-frame clones only and misses some. The sample records more than 80,000 clones, roughly four fifths being singletons. The J segment lost 2 bases and the V segment lost 1 base, leaving 2 bases of the junction unmatched. This CDR3 spans 16 amino acids. CDR1 SGHAT and CDR2 FQNNGV come from the germline V gene. The sequence derives from a man aged 45-65 years in good health and CMV-seronegative. Sequenced: PBMCs. The chain joins TRBV11-2 to TRBJ2-2; 9 bases match TRBD2. The CDR3 DNA is TGTGCCAGCAGCTTAGTCGGGACTAGCAACACCGGGGAGCTGTTTTTT. Translated, it gives CASSLVGTSNTGELFF. Full variable domain (rest looked up from reference TRBV11-2 and TRBJ2-2): EAGVAQSPRYKIIEKRQSVAFWCNPISGHATLYWYQQILGQGPKLLIQFQNNGVVDDSQLPKDRFSAERLKGVDSTLKIQPAKLEDSAVYLCASSLVGTSNTGELFFGEGSRLTVL.